This T cell receptor (beta chain) was recorded in a study of blood T cell repertoires in COVID-19. TCRdb keeps only in-frame clones here, not all; method: immunoSEQ multiplex PCR. The sample has some 300,000 clones, 89% seen once. Participant-reported clinical history was the basis for cohort assignment. This CDR3 has 16 residues. Trimming removed 4 bases from V and 8 bases from J; junction bases left unmatched: 12. Sequencing was performed on PBMCs or T cells enriched from blood (not recorded which). This receptor was taken from a woman aged 30 to 39 who had recovered from COVID-19. V and J are TRBV5-3 and TRBJ2-4; 10 nucleotides agree with TRBD2. TRBV5-3 is filed as an ORF, its function uncertain. The CDR3 DNA reads TGTGCCAGAAGCCCGAAGCTAGCGGGAGTTTTTGACATTCAGTACTTC. It encodes CARSPKLAGVFDIQYF.